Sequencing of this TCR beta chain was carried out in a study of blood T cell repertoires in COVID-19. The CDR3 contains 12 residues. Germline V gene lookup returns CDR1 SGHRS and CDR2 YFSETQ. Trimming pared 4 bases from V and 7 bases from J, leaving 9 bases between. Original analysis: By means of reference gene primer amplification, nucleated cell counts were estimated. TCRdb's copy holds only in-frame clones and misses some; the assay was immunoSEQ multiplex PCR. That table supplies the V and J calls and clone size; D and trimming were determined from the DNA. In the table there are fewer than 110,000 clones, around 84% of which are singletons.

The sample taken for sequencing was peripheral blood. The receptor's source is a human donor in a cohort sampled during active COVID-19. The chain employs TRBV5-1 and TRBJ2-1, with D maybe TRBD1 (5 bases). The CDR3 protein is CASSIPGNEQFF. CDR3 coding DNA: TGCGCCAGCAGCATCCCAGGGAATGAGCAGTTCTTC. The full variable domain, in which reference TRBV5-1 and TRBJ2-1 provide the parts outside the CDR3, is KAGVTQTPRYLIKTRGQQVTLSCSPISGHRSVSWYQQTPGQGLQFLFEYFSETQRNKGNFPGRFSGRQFSNSRSEMNVSTLELGDSALYLCASSIPGNEQFFGPGTRLTVL.